These 2 T cell receptor beta chains were all obtained from the same sample, sequenced in a study of cytomegalovirus exposure and HLA in healthy donors. Both 60 Vbeta primers and 13 Jbeta primers went into the PCR. Some clones are missing from TCRdb's copy, which holds only in-frame ones; the method was immunoSEQ multiplex PCR. Of roughly 130,000 clones detected, around three quarters appear once; the ten largest clones hold roughly 1.8%. Sample: PBMCs. The receptors here all came from a woman in her forties or fifties in good health and CMV-seronegative.

The J gene is TRBJ2-5, the V gene TRBV29-1, with a tentative D call TRBD2 (6 bases). This CDR3 comprises 13 residues. Germline values: CDR1 SQVTM, CDR2 ANQGSEA. V was pared by 4 bases and J by 5 bases, with 14 bases between. CDR3 sequence: CSVVRGGTETQYF. CDR3 bases: TGCAGCGTTGTTCGAGGAGGGACGGAGACCCAGTACTTC.

The genes are TRBV5-4 and TRBJ1-3; TRBD1 matches at 8 bases. The ends lost 4 bases at V and 4 bases at J; junction bases unmatched: 10. This CDR3 comprises 16 residues. Germline CDR1 and CDR2: SGHNT and YYREEE (reference sequence). CDR3 sequence: CASSKRTGTAGNTIYF. CDR3 bases: TGTGCCAGCAGCAAAAGGACAGGGACGGCCGGAAACACCATATATTTT. Variable domain in full (rest from reference TRBV5-4 and TRBJ1-3): ETGVTQSPTHLIKTRGQQVTLRCSSQSGHNTVSWYQQALGQGPQFIFQYYREEENGRGNFPPRFSGLQFPNYSSELNVNALELDDSALYLCASSKRTGTAGNTIYFGEGSWLTVV.